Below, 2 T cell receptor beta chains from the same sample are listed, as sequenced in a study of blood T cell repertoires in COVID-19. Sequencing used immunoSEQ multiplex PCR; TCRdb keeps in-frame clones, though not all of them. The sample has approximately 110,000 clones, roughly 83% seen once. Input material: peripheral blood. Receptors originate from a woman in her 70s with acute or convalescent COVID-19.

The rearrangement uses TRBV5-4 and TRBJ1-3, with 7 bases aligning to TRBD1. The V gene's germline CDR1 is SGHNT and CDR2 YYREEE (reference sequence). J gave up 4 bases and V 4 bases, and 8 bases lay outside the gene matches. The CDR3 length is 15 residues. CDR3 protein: CASSPGTAAGNTIYF. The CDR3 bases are TGTGCCAGCAGCCCAGGGACAGCCGCCGGAAACACCATATATTTT.

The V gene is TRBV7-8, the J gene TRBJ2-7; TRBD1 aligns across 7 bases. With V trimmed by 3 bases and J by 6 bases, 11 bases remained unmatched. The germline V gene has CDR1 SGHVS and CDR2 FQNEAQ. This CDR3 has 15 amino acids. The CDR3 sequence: CASSFENRGTGEQYF. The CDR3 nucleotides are TGTGCCAGCAGCTTCGAGAACAGGGGCACGGGCGAGCAGTACTTC.